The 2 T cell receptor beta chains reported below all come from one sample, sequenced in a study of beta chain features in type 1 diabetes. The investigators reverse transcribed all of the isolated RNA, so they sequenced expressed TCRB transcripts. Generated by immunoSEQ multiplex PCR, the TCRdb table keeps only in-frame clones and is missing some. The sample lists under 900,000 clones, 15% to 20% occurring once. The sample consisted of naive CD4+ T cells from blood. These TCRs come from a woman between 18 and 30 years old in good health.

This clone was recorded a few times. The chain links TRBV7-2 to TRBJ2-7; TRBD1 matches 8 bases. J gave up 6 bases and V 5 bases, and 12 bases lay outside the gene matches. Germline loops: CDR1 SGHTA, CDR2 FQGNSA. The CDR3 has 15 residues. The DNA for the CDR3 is TGTGCCAGCAGCCTAGGCGGACAGGGAACCGGCGAGCAGTACTTC. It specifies CASSLGGQGTGEQYF.

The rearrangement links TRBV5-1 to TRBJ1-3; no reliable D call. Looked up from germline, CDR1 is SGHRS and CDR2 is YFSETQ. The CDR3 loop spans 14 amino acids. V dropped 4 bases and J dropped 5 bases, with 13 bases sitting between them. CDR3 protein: CASSPNQLRNTIYF. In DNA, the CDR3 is TGCGCCAGCAGCCCAAACCAATTAAGAAACACCATATATTTT.